This T cell receptor (beta chain) originates from a study of blood T cell repertoires in COVID-19. In the source study's methods: Scientists estimated how many nucleated cells there were by amplifying reference gene primers. Clones were sequenced by immunoSEQ multiplex PCR, and TCRdb holds only the in-frame ones, with some missing. V and J calls and clone size follow that table, whereas D and trimming were derived from the DNA. The profile shows more than 250,000 clones, 86% of them singletons. Per the germline V gene, CDR1 is MNHEY and CDR2 is SMNVEV (reference sequence). V was clipped by 6 bases and J by 4 bases; unmatched bases: 2. The CDR3 length is 13 residues.

The TCR sequence derives from a man aged 18 to 30 with active or convalescent COVID-19. The chain joins TRBV27 to TRBJ1-2; 10 nucleotides align to TRBD1. Material: peripheral blood. CDR3 bases: TGTGCCAGCAGGGGACAGGGGTTCTATGGCTACACCTTC. This encodes CASRGQGFYGYTF.